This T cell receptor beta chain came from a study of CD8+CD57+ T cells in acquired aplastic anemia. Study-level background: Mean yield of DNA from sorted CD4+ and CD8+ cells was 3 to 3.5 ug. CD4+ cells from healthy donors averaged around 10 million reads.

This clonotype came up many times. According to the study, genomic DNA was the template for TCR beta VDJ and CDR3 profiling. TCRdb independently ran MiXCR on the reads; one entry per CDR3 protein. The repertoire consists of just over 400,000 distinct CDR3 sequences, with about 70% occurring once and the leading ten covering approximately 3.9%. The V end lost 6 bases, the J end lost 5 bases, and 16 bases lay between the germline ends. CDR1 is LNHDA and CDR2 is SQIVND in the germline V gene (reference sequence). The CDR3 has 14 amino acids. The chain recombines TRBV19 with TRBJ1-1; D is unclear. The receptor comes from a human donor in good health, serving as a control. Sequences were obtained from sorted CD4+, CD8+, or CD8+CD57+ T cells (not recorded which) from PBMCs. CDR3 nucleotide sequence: TGTGCCAGTAGATCATCTAGGGCTTGGACTGAAGCTTTCTTT. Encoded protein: CASRSSRAWTEAFF.